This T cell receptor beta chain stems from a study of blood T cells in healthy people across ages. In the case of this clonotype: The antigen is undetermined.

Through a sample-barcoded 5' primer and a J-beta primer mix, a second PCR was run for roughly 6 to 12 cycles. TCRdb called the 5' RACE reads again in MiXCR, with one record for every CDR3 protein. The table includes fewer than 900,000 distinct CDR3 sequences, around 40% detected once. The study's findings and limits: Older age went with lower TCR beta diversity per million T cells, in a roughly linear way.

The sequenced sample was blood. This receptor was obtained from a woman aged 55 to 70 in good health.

The CDR3 sequence: CASSHPGQGNYEQYF. DNA for the CDR3: TGCGCCAGCAGCCACCCCGGACAGGGTAACTACGAGCAGTACTTC. The chain carries TRBV4-1 and TRBJ2-7; 8 bases agree with TRBD1. J was trimmed by 3 bases and V by 3 bases; bases with no gene match: 7. Per the germline V gene, CDR1 is MGHRA and CDR2 is YSYEKL. The CDR3 length is 15 residues.